These 2 T cell receptor beta chains were all obtained from the same sample, sequenced in a study of Ad26.COV2.S vaccination and SARS-CoV-2 variants. The protocol was immunoSEQ multiplex PCR, while the TCRdb copy is restricted to in-frame clones and leaves out a portion. The table records around 320,000 clones, approximately 86% of them present only once. Treatment noted: 19 received Ad26.COV2.S at low or high dose, single or two shots; about 5 received placebo; per-sample allocation not given. Following the first vaccine or placebo injection, samples were taken on day 63. This specimen consisted of peripheral blood, obtained in a trial of Ad26.COV2.S vaccine versus placebo. The receptor set was obtained from a person between 18 and 65 years old who received the Ad26.COV2.S COVID-19 vaccine or a placebo.

The gene calls are TRBV5-1 and TRBJ2-2, with 14 positions matching TRBD2. Germline-derived CDR1 and CDR2 are SGHRS and YFSETQ. V trimming: 3 bases; J trimming: 2 bases; junction bases outside the gene matches: 3. The CDR3 consists of 17 residues. This CDR3 reads CASSSGLAGGNTGELFF. The CDR3 DNA is TGCGCCAGCAGCTCCGGACTAGCGGGGGGAAACACCGGGGAGCTGTTTTTT.

This clone has more than one count but fewer than ten. This chain links TRBV27 with TRBJ1-2, with D unresolved. Germline assignment: CDR1 MNHEY and CDR2 SMNVEV (reference sequence). The CDR3 consists of 17 residues. V dropped 3 bases and J dropped 0 bases, with 17 bases sitting between them. Written as DNA, the CDR3 is TGTGCCAGCAGTTTGCTCGACCCGGGCCCCGCTAACTATGGCTACACCTTC. It codes for CASSLLDPGPANYGYTF.